This TCR beta chain originates from a study of blood T cells in healthy people across ages. The V gene lost 5 bases and the J gene lost 4 bases, with 18 bases spanning the gap. Germline V gene sequence: CDR1 SGHRS, CDR2 YFSETQ. The CDR3 contains 16 residues. Sample-barcoded 5' priming and a J-beta primer mix drove a second PCR of roughly 7 to 11 cycles. TCRdb processed the 5' RACE reads anew with MiXCR; each CDR3 protein has one entry. Of about 1,500,000 distinct CDR3 sequences detected, roughly 27% appear once; the ten largest clones hold 7.7%. In this sample, this clonotype turned up a few times. The V and J genes are TRBV5-1 and TRBJ2-2; D is possibly TRBD1 or TRBD2 (6 bases each). The specimen sequenced was blood. The source of this sequence is a woman in her thirties in good health. The CDR3 nucleotides read TGCGCCAGCAGGGTAGATGGGGGGCGAAGCACCGGGGAGCTGTTTTTT. Amino acids: CASRVDGGRSTGELFF.